This T cell receptor beta chain was observed in a study of T cells in tumors after PD-1 blockade. For the study at large: A subset received ongoing vismodegib 150 mg daily alongside anti-PD-1 therapy. Notes on the study in general: After therapy, most expanded exhausted CD8+ clones were absent pre-treatment, suggesting clonal replacement.

A note on this clone: What it recognizes is unknown.

The V end lost 4 bases, the J end lost 4 bases, and 20 bases lay between the germline ends. The germline V gene has CDR1 LNHNV and CDR2 YYDKDF (reference sequence). There are 17 residues in the CDR3. Clones were sequenced by immunoSEQ multiplex PCR, and TCRdb holds only the in-frame ones, with some missing. Found here are roughly 8,200 clones, roughly 69% of them singletons; the top ten hold over 4%. Sequenced here: tumor tissue, sampled after anti-PD-1 treatment. The source of this sequence is a human donor with basal cell carcinoma. The chain carries TRBV15 and TRBJ2-1, with D maybe TRBD1 (6 bases). CDR3 residues: CATSKRPGQGQYNEQFF. In DNA form, the CDR3 reads TGTGCCACCAGCAAAAGACCGGGACAAGGTCAGTACAATGAGCAGTTCTTC.